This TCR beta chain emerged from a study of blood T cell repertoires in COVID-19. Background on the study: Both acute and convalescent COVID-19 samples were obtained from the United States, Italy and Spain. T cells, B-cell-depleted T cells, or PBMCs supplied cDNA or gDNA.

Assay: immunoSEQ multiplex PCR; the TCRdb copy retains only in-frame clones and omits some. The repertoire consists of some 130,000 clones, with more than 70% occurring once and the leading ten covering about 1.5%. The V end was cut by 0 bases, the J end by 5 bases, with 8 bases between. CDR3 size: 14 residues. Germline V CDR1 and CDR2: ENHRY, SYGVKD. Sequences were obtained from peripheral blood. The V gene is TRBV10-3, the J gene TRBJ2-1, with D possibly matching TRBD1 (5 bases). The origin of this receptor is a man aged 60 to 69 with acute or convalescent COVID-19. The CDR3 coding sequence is TGTGCCATCAGTGAGTCAGGGGTTAACAATGAGCAGTTCTTC. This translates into CAISESGVNNEQFF.